This T cell receptor beta chain was documented in a study of CDR3 diversity in severe acne (dated by TCRdb to between 2018 and 2021). CDR1 DFQATT and CDR2 SNEGSKA are derived from the germline V gene (reference sequence). V is trimmed back by 0 bases and J by 3 bases, and the junction contains 1 base that no gene match accounts for. The CDR3, from cysteine to phenylalanine, totals 13 residues. Only CDR3 DNA remains: 39 bases, in frame from the first base. This clonotype was counted many times. Its binding antigen is unknown. No per-base quality is available; no much larger clone lies one base away. The library was built by means of PCR. The instrument given in TCRdb is Illumina HiSeq 2000. TCRdb's own reprocessing of the public reads used fastp at Q25 and MiXCR and kept productive beta chains. Rows matching on CDR3 protein sequence are summarized as one entry with the most common DNA and genes. This sample holds about 100,000 distinct CDR3 sequences; roughly half were observed only once. The ten largest make up roughly an eighth of the sample.

This clonotype was sampled from a male donor with acne. The sample comprised blood. This chain joins TRBV20-1 to TRBJ2-7; TRBD1 lines up with 8 middle nucleotides. The DNA sequence reads TGCAGTGCTAGAGATGACAGGGGCTACGAGCAGTACTTC. Translated, it gives CSARDDRGYEQYF.